This T cell receptor beta chain was documented in a study of T cell changes during pregnancy in multiple sclerosis. Profiling relied on immunoSEQ multiplex PCR, and the TCRdb table lists in-frame clones only, not all of them. The sample shows tens of thousands of clones, about nine tenths of them seen only once. The TCR sequence derives from a female donor with multiple sclerosis, enrolled in a pregnancy study. Sequences were derived from CD4+ T cells from peripheral blood mononuclear cells, sampled in the first trimester of pregnancy.

CDR3 sequence: CSVVQGSSGNIQYF. CDR3 nucleotides: TGCAGCGTGGTACAGGGGTCCTCGGGAAACATTCAGTACTTC. This chain uses TRBV29-1 with TRBJ2-4, with 7 bases aligning to TRBD1. Germline CDR1 and CDR2: SQVTM and ANQGSEA. The length of the CDR3 is 14 residues. V gave up 6 bases and J gave up 6 bases; unmatched junction bases: 11.